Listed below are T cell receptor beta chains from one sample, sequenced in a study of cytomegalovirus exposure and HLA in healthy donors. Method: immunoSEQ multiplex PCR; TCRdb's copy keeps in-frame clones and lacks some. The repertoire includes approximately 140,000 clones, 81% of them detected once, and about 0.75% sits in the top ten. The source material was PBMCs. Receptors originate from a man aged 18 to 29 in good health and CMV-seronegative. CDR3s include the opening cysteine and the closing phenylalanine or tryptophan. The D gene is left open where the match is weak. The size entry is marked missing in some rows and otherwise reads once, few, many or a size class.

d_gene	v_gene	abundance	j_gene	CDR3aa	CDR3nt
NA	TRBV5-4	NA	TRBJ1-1	CASSWMTGMNTEAFF	TGTGCCAGCAGCTGGATGACAGGCATGAACACTGAAGCTTTCTTT
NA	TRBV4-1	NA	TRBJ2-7	CASSQPNRGYEQYF	TGCGCCAGCAGCCAACCCAATCGGGGCTACGAGCAGTACTTC
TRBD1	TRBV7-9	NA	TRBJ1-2	CASSPDRVGYGYTF	TGTGCCAGCAGCCCCGACAGGGTTGGCTATGGCTACACCTTC
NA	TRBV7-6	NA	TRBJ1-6	CTSSLGSSAGGLNSPLHF	TGTACCAGCAGCTTAGGATCGTCGGCCGGAGGACTAAATTCACCCCTCCACTTT
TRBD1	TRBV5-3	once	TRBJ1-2	CARSLMRTGTNYGYTF	TGTGCCAGAAGCCTAATGAGGACAGGGACAAATTATGGCTACACCTTC
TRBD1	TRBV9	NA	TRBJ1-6	CASSVRDRGLSPLHF	TGTGCCAGCAGCGTCCGGGACAGGGGGCTTTCACCCCTCCACTTT
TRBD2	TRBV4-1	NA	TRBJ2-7	CASSQEVSGGLYEQYF	TGCGCCAGCAGCCAAGAGGTTAGCGGGGGGCTGTACGAGCAGTACTTC
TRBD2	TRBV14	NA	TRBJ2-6	CASSQQHGGVSSGANVLTF	TGTGCCAGCAGCCAGCAACACGGGGGGGTAAGCTCTGGGGCCAACGTCCTGACTTTC
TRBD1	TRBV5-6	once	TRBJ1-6	CASSPGQGIPPLHF	TGTGCCAGCAGCCCAGGACAGGGTATCCCACCCCTCCACTTT
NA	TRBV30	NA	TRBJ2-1	CAWPTRSYKNNEQFF	TGTGCCTGGCCGACTCGCTCGTATAAAAACAATGAGCAGTTCTTC
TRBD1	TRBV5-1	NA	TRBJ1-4	CASSLGQGFEKLFF	TGCGCCAGCAGCTTGGGACAGGGTTTTGAAAAACTGTTTTTT
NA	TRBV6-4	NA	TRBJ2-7	CASSGGFEQYF	TGTGCCAGCAGTGGAGGGTTCGAGCAGTACTTC
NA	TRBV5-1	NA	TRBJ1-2	CASRGPFQVQANYGYTF	TGCGCCAGTCGTGGGCCGTTCCAAGTTCAAGCTAACTATGGCTACACCTTC
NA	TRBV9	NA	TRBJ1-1	CASSGMTGIEAFF	TGTGCCAGCAGCGGAATGACAGGAATTGAAGCTTTCTTT
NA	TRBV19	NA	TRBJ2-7	CATGTTRSSYEQYF	TGTGCCACGGGGACAACCAGGAGCTCCTACGAGCAGTACTTC
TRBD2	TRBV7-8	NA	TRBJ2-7	CASSFFSGLAGRISYEQYF	TGTGCCAGCAGCTTTTTTTCGGGCTTAGCGGGGAGAATCTCCTACGAGCAGTACTTC
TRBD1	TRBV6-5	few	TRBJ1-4	CASSPRTGRDEKLFF	TGTGCCAGCAGTCCAAGGACAGGGAGGGATGAAAAACTGTTTTTT
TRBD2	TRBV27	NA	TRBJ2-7	CASSPQSTGGNNQYF	TGTGCCAGCAGTCCCCAATCGACGGGGGGAAACAACCAGTACTTC
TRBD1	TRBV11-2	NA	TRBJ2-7	CASSLLDRGGEQYF	TGTGCCAGCAGCTTACTGGACAGGGGAGGGGAGCAGTACTTC
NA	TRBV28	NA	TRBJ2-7	CASSPRVGLSSYEQYF	TGTGCCAGCAGTCCTAGGGTGGGGCTAAGCTCCTACGAGCAGTACTTC
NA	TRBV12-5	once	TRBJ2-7	CASGLVPGTGTVYEQYF	TGTGCTAGTGGTTTGGTACCCGGGACGGGGACTGTCTACGAGCAGTACTTC
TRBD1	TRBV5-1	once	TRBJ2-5	CASRPDRAKGETQYF	TGCGCCAGCAGGCCTGACAGGGCCAAAGGAGAGACCCAGTACTTC
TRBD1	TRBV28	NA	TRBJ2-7	CASNLGGQGVVYEQYF	TGTGCCAGCAACTTGGGGGGACAGGGAGTAGTCTACGAGCAGTACTTC
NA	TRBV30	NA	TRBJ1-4	CACRTGRVINEKLFF	TGTGCCTGTCGTACAGGGAGGGTTATTAATGAAAAACTGTTTTTT
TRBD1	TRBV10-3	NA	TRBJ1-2	CAIRGQVDRGMDGYTF	TGTGCCATCAGAGGACAGGTAGATAGGGGCATGGATGGCTACACCTTC
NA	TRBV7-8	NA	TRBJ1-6	CASSLLGQGTSPLHF	TGTGCCAGCAGCTTATTAGGGCAGGGGACTTCACCCCTCCACTTT
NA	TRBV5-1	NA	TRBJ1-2	CAISRGRGYGYTF	TGCGCCATCAGCAGAGGCAGGGGCTATGGCTACACCTTC
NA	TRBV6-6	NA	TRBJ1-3	CASRPRGNTIYF	TGTGCCAGCAGGCCCAGGGGAAACACCATATATTTT
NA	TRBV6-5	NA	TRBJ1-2	CASSYSAGIYGYTF	TGTGCCAGCAGTTACAGTGCAGGGATTTATGGCTACACCTTC